The sequence of this T cell receptor beta chain was determined in a study of shared clonotypes between healthy human individuals (dated by TCRdb to the early 2020s). Concerning the study at large: A few men and two women, aged 18 to 49 years, made up the cohort. Per donor, leukapheresis produced somewhere between about 0.9 and 9.5 billion PBMCs. To increase sequencing depth and limit assay-specific biases, different laboratories used diverse techniques to prepare libraries and sequence TCR repertoires. The study deeply sequenced blood TCR repertoires of about five healthy adults to estimate repertoire size and the extent of clonotype sharing between individuals. For each donor, CD4 naive and CD4 memory were each given three plates, CD8 naive was given two plates, and CD8 memory was given one plate.

TCR CDR3 regions were amplified from genomic DNA by multiplex PCR using the deep immunoSEQ assay. Genomic DNA extracted from each cell subset was distributed evenly over all wells of several immunoSEQ 96-well plates, and each plate served as one replicate. For sorted subsets, around 200 ng genomic DNA, equal to 30,000 to 35,000 T cell genomes, was loaded into each replicate PCR. Purified libraries were measured with a Qubit 3.0 fluorometer, size-checked on a Bioanalyzer 2100, and measured again with the KAPA Library Quantification kit. Every immunoSEQ 96-well plate was sequenced on a separate single-read 150-cycle Illumina NextSeq 550 flow cell. The original methods were these. Because the immunoSEQ output included only junctional sequences and no quality scores, the filtering could not be the same as the filtering used for full-length reads. To assign V/J genes and CDR3, sequences were annotated using PyIR, a Python wrapper for IgBLAST v1.9, with IMGT germline references. Any read was removed if the V/J assignment was weak (E-value above 1e-6), the CDR3 was missing, or the read contained stop codons, out-of-frame junctions, or ambiguous translated residues. A V3J clonotype was defined by an identical inferred V gene, J gene, and CDR3 amino acid sequence. To compute the percentage overlap between repertoires, the number of shared unique clonotypes was divided by the size of the smaller repertoire. Richness of each repertoire was evaluated using RTK rarefaction, the Chao1 estimator, and Recon v2.1 estimates of unobserved clonotypes. For all TCRbeta clonotypes obtained by the gDNA method from a few donors, generation probabilities were computed with OLGA. Sourced from immuneACCESS, this table was stored by TCRdb with only in-frame sequences that have V and J called. A share of the clones is absent; for the studies checked, an unresolved V gene accounts for under half, and the remainder has no known explanation. Clone size and V and J calls were adopted from that table, with D and trimming inferred from the DNA. The sample table lists approximately 600,000 clones, 90% to 95% of them with a count of one. Around 0.12% of the sample goes to the ten largest clones.

Overall study results and their limits: The genetic and exposure-history diversity represented was limited by the small number of donors. Across a few donors, roughly 5.1% of naive CD4, roughly 3.3% of naive CD8, around 2.5% of memory CD4, and 0.4% of memory CD8 clonotypes were shared. Sampling was restricted to blood, and TCR repertoires in tissue are likely to differ from TCR repertoires in blood. Compared with non-shared clonotypes, the clonotypes found in all four sorted-subset donors had higher generation probabilities. Pairwise subsampling led to the expectation that sequencing depth would affect the degree of clonotype sharing among donors. Naive subsets generally had larger estimated clonotype richness than memory subsets. Rarefaction of sorted-subset datasets indicated incomplete sequencing despite the large sequencing depth.

For the CD8 naive samples, CD45RO-negative cells were positively selected for CCR7, yielding a CD45RA+CCR7+ population from which TemRA cells were excluded. The donors were healthy, HIV-negative adults with no recently reported acute infections or vaccinations. All donors were Caucasian adults living in Nashville, Tennessee, USA. Blood was obtained by leukapheresis, after which PBMCs were separated by Ficoll-Histopaque density gradient centrifugation and cryopreserved in liquid nitrogen vapor phase. Analytical flow cytometry was used to check the purity and quantity of every magnetically sorted T cell population. From each sorted fraction, genomic DNA was isolated and quantified by UV absorbance on a Nanodrop 2000c. This clone has only one observation. Its antigen remains unidentified. No clone much larger than this one lies a single base away; base qualities are absent. The germline V gene supplies CDR1 SGHRS and CDR2 YFSETQ. V loses 0 bases of germline sequence and J loses 4 bases, and the interval between the two ends is 5 bases. The CDR3 spans 12 residues, from the cysteine through the phenylalanine. The CDR3 DNA has 36 bases and is translated from base 1.

Sequencing input: naive CD8+ T cells sorted from blood. The sample's cell subset or site label, in plain terms: CD45RA+CCR7+. The receptor's source is a woman in her 30s in good health. The sequence links TRBV5-1 to TRBJ2-7; the D gene is not confidently resolved. The CDR3 amino acid sequence is: CASSLGLYEQYF. The sequence in DNA is TGCGCCAGCAGCTTGGGTCTTTACGAGCAGTACTTC.